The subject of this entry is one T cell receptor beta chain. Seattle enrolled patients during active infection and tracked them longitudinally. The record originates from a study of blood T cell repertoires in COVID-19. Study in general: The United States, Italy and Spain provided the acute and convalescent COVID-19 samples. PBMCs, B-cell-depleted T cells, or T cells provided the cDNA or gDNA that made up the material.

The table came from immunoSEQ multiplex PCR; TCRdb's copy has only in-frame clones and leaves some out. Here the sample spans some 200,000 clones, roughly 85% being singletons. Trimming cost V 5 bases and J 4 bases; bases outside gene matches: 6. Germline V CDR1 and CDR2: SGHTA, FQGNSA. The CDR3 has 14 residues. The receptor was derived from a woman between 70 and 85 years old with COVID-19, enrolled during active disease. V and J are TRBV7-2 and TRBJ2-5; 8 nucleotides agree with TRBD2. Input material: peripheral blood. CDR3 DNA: TGTGCCAGCAGCAAACCTACTAGCGGAGAGACCCAGTACTTC. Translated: CASSKPTSGETQYF.